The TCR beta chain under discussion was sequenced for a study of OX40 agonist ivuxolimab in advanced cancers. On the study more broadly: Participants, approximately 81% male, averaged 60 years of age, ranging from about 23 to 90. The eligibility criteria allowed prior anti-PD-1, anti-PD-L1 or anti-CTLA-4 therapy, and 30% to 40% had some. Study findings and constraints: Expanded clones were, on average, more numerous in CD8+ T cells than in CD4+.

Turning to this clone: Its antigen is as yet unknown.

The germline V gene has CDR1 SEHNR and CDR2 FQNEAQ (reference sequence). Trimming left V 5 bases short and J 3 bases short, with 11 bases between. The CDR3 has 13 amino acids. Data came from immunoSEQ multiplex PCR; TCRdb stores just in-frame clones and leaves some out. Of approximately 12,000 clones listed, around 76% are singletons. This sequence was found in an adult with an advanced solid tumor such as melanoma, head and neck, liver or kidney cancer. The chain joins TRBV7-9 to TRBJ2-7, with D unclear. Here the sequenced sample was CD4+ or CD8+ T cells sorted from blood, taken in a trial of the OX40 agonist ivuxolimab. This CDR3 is CASSGRVDYEQYF. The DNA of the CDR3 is TGTGCCAGCAGCGGAAGGGTGGACTACGAGCAGTACTTC.